Listed below are T cell receptor beta chains from one sample, sequenced in a study of early T cells in non-severe SARS-CoV-2 infection. Each CDR3 protein is one row after TCRdb ran MiXCR on the 5' RACE reads. The table has under 85,000 distinct CDR3 sequences, 13% to 15% seen once. The sequencing sample was made of whole blood. These receptors came from an adult who was a healthcare worker with PCR-confirmed SARS-CoV-2 infection or an uninfected control (not recorded which). Both conserved end residues are part of each CDR3. D genes are given only for firm matches. Expanded clones are given a class, and other clones once, few, many or no size at all.

j_call: TRBJ2-5
d_call: TRBD2
clone_size: many
v_call: TRBV20-1
cdr3_aa: CSALGASGSLGSTSQYF
cdr3_nt: TGCAGTGCCCTAGGGGCTAGCGGGTCCTTGGGGAGTACGTCCCAGTACTTC

j_call: TRBJ1-2
d_call: .
clone_size: few
v_call: TRBV5-5
cdr3_aa: CASSLADINYGYTF
cdr3_nt: TGTGCCAGCAGCTTGGCCGACATTAACTATGGCTACACCTTC

j_call: TRBJ2-7
d_call: .
clone_size: once
v_call: TRBV12-3/TRBV12-4
cdr3_aa: CATARGAYEQYF
cdr3_nt: TGTGCCACCGCCAGGGGGGCCTACGAGCAGTACTTC

j_call: TRBJ2-5
d_call: .
clone_size: .
v_call: TRBV5-4
cdr3_aa: CASSSKVGAGETQYF
cdr3_nt: TGTGCCAGCAGCTCCAAAGTCGGGGCCGGGGAGACCCAGTACTTC

j_call: TRBJ2-2
d_call: TRBD2
clone_size: .
v_call: TRBV7-3
cdr3_aa: CASSLGASGGTGELFF
cdr3_nt: TGTGCCAGCAGCCTCGGGGCTAGCGGGGGTACCGGGGAGCTGTTTTTT

j_call: TRBJ2-3
d_call: .
clone_size: .
v_call: TRBV20-1
cdr3_aa: CSAINSADTQYF
cdr3_nt: TGCAGTGCTATTAACAGCGCGGATACGCAGTATTTT

j_call: TRBJ2-3
d_call: .
clone_size: many
v_call: TRBV5-1
cdr3_aa: CASSVTSADTQYF
cdr3_nt: TGCGCCAGCAGCGTGACTTCCGCAGATACGCAGTATTTT

j_call: TRBJ2-7
d_call: .
clone_size: .
v_call: TRBV2
cdr3_aa: CASSETDEQYF
cdr3_nt: TGTGCCAGCAGTGAAACTGACGAGCAGTACTTC

j_call: TRBJ1-5
d_call: TRBD1
clone_size: .
v_call: TRBV12-3/TRBV12-4
cdr3_aa: CASNGDGTAYQPQHF
cdr3_nt: TGTGCCAGCAACGGTGACGGGACAGCGTATCAGCCCCAGCATTTT

j_call: TRBJ2-7
d_call: TRBD2
clone_size: few
v_call: TRBV20-1
cdr3_aa: CSALMGGINYEQYF
cdr3_nt: TGCAGTGCTCTAATGGGGGGGATAAACTACGAGCAGTACTTC

j_call: TRBJ2-7
d_call: .
clone_size: few
v_call: TRBV11-2
cdr3_aa: CASSLEVGGVYEQYF
cdr3_nt: TGTGCCAGCAGCTTAGAGGTGGGGGGCGTTTACGAGCAGTACTTC

j_call: TRBJ2-1
d_call: .
clone_size: .
v_call: TRBV7-2
cdr3_aa: CASSLQDRASYNEQFF
cdr3_nt: TGTGCCAGCAGCTTACAGGACAGAGCCTCCTACAATGAGCAGTTCTTC

j_call: TRBJ1-1
d_call: .
clone_size: .
v_call: TRBV5-6
cdr3_aa: CASSPSWTFSTEAFF
cdr3_nt: TGTGCCAGCAGCCCTTCGTGGACATTCTCCACTGAAGCTTTCTTT

j_call: TRBJ2-3
d_call: .
clone_size: many
v_call: TRBV7-3
cdr3_aa: CASSSTGPPGDTQYF
cdr3_nt: TGTGCCAGCAGCTCGACCGGGCCCCCGGGAGATACGCAGTATTTT

j_call: TRBJ2-4
d_call: .
clone_size: .
v_call: TRBV7-2
cdr3_aa: CASSSGGLNIQYF
cdr3_nt: TGTGCCAGCAGCTCAGGGGGGTTGAACATTCAGTACTTC

j_call: TRBJ2-5
d_call: .
clone_size: few
v_call: TRBV7-2
cdr3_aa: CASSLQGVGNGETQYF
cdr3_nt: TGTGCCAGCAGCTTACAAGGGGTGGGGAACGGAGAGACCCAGTACTTC

j_call: TRBJ2-1
d_call: TRBD2
clone_size: .
v_call: TRBV11-3
cdr3_aa: CASSFSGTSDDNEQFF
cdr3_nt: TGTGCCAGCAGCTTTTCCGGGACTAGCGACGACAATGAGCAGTTCTTC

j_call: TRBJ1-5
d_call: .
clone_size: few
v_call: TRBV6-1
cdr3_aa: CASSRTEGQPQHF
cdr3_nt: TGTGCCAGCAGTAGGACAGAGGGACAGCCCCAGCATTTT

j_call: TRBJ2-7
d_call: TRBD1
clone_size: .
v_call: TRBV5-1
cdr3_aa: CASSLSGTGVWEQYF
cdr3_nt: TGCGCCAGCAGCTTGTCCGGGACAGGGGTCTGGGAGCAGTACTTC

j_call: TRBJ2-7
d_call: .
clone_size: .
v_call: TRBV25-1
cdr3_aa: CASSEEGRGHEQYF
cdr3_nt: TGTGCCAGCAGTGAAGAGGGCAGGGGCCACGAGCAGTACTTC

j_call: TRBJ2-5
d_call: TRBD1
clone_size: once
v_call: TRBV5-1
cdr3_aa: CTSSLGQVQETQYF
cdr3_nt: TGCACCAGCAGCTTGGGACAGGTCCAAGAGACCCAGTACTTC

j_call: TRBJ1-4
d_call: .
clone_size: few
v_call: TRBV28
cdr3_aa: CASSGVGEKLFF
cdr3_nt: TGTGCCAGCAGTGGTGTAGGTGAAAAACTGTTTTTT

j_call: TRBJ2-3
d_call: .
clone_size: few
v_call: TRBV15
cdr3_aa: CATSRVGRADTQYF
cdr3_nt: TGTGCCACCAGCAGGGTGGGGCGAGCAGATACGCAGTATTTT

j_call: TRBJ1-1
d_call: TRBD1
clone_size: once
v_call: TRBV5-4
cdr3_aa: CASSFTGGWNTEAFF
cdr3_nt: TGTGCCAGCAGCTTCACAGGGGGCTGGAACACTGAAGCTTTCTTT

j_call: TRBJ2-7
d_call: .
clone_size: few
v_call: TRBV20-1
cdr3_aa: CSARDPGSAYEQYF
cdr3_nt: TGCAGTGCTAGAGATCCCGGGAGTGCCTACGAGCAGTACTTC

j_call: TRBJ2-5
d_call: .
clone_size: few
v_call: TRBV12-3/TRBV12-4
cdr3_aa: CASSRGEETQYF
cdr3_nt: TGTGCCAGCAGCAGGGGGGAAGAGACCCAGTACTTC

j_call: TRBJ2-2
d_call: TRBD2
clone_size: .
v_call: TRBV6-5
cdr3_aa: CASRGAGVNTKELFF
cdr3_nt: TGTGCCAGCAGGGGAGCGGGGGTGAACACCAAGGAGCTGTTTTTT

j_call: TRBJ2-3
d_call: TRBD2
clone_size: .
v_call: TRBV11-2
cdr3_aa: CASSRGPAGGDTQYF
cdr3_nt: TGTGCCAGCAGCCGCGGGCCAGCGGGGGGGGATACGCAGTATTTT

j_call: TRBJ2-2
d_call: .
clone_size: once
v_call: TRBV6-4
cdr3_aa: CASSDRDGTGELFF
cdr3_nt: TGTGCCAGCAGTGACCGGGACGGCACCGGGGAGCTGTTTTTT

j_call: TRBJ2-3
d_call: .
clone_size: .
v_call: TRBV6-1
cdr3_aa: CASSEIVVADTQYF
cdr3_nt: TGTGCCAGCAGTGAGATAGTGGTCGCAGATACGCAGTATTTT

j_call: TRBJ2-3
d_call: .
clone_size: .
v_call: TRBV4-3
cdr3_aa: CASSQRDLLDTQYF
cdr3_nt: TGCGCCAGCAGCCAACGGGACTTACTAGATACGCAGTATTTT

j_call: TRBJ2-7
d_call: TRBD2
clone_size: few
v_call: TRBV12-3/TRBV12-4
cdr3_aa: CASSPLGLAGGQKDEQYF
cdr3_nt: TGTGCCAGCAGCCCCCTCGGGCTAGCGGGGGGCCAGAAGGACGAGCAGTACTTC

j_call: TRBJ1-2
d_call: TRBD1
clone_size: few
v_call: TRBV12-3/TRBV12-4
cdr3_aa: CASSPRDRMHGYTF
cdr3_nt: TGTGCCAGCAGTCCCCGGGACAGGATGCATGGCTACACCTTC

j_call: TRBJ1-5
d_call: .
clone_size: .
v_call: TRBV27
cdr3_aa: CATKDAYNQPQHF
cdr3_nt: TGTGCCACCAAGGACGCCTACAATCAGCCCCAGCATTTT

j_call: TRBJ2-3
d_call: TRBD2
clone_size: many
v_call: TRBV20-1
cdr3_aa: CSASFAGVSTDTQYF
cdr3_nt: TGCAGTGCTAGTTTTGCGGGGGTTTCCACAGATACGCAGTATTTT